This TCR beta chain is drawn from a study of glioma-infiltrating T cells. Study-wide points: Gliomas, especially low-grade, showed above-expected tissue-blood divergence; non-neoplastic patients showed below. Very few CDR3 sequences were shared between tissue and blood.

Using RNA template, CDR3s of TCR alpha and beta were amplified with iRepertoire arm-PCR. Input was roughly 85-450 ng of tissue mRNA or PBMC total RNA. Each CDR3 protein is one row after TCRdb ran MiXCR on the multiplex PCR reads. Here the sample spans approximately 190,000 distinct CDR3 sequences, around 30% being singletons. The V end was cut by 9 bases, the J end by 1 base, with 15 bases between. This CDR3 spans 14 amino acids. CDR1 is MNHEY and CDR2 is SVGEGT in the germline V gene. This clonotype appeared many times. Its target is unknown. The material sequenced was glioma tissue, nonneoplastic brain tissue, or PBMCs (not recorded which). This receptor was taken from a human donor with low-grade glioma or glioblastoma, undergoing nonglioma brain surgery, or in good health (not recorded which). The V call is TRBV6-2 or TRBV6-3, the J call TRBJ1-1, with D possibly matching TRBD1 (5 bases). The chain's CDR3 is CASIPLGENTEAFF. CDR3 bases: TGTGCCAGTATACCCTTAGGGGAGAACACTGAAGCTTTCTTT.